This entry concerns a single TCR beta chain. Antigen specificity is unknown. The table came from immunoSEQ multiplex PCR; TCRdb's copy has only in-frame clones and leaves some out. Here the sample spans 95,000 to 150,000 clones, 93% being singletons. This sample was included in a study of OX40 agonist ivuxolimab in advanced cancers. Study-wide context: Participants averaged roughly 57 years of age (range roughly 23 to 79) and were over 75% male. Partial responses occurred in three patients (one hepatocellular carcinoma, two cutaneous melanoma). Whole-study findings and limits: Fewer expanded clones were found on average in CD4+ than in CD8+ T cells. Those patients achieving a partial response at 0.1-3.0 mg/kg showed among the lowest clonal expansion.

The material was CD4+ or CD8+ T cells sorted from blood, obtained in a trial of the OX40 agonist ivuxolimab. This clonotype was obtained from an adult with an advanced solid tumor such as melanoma, head and neck, liver or kidney cancer.

The CDR3 protein is CASSLYGGYTF. The DNA for the CDR3 is TGTGCCAGCAGTCTCTACGGAGGCTACACCTTC. This chain links TRBV7-2 with TRBJ1-2, with D unclear. CDR3 length: 11 residues. Trimming took 6 bases from V and 8 from J, leaving 10 bases between them. The V gene's germline CDR1 is SGHTA and CDR2 FQGNSA. Supplemented by reference TRBV7-2 and TRBJ1-2, the full variable domain reads GAGVSQSPSNKVTEKGKDVELRCDPISGHTALYWYRQSLGQGLEFLIYFQGNSAPDKSGLPSDRFSAERTGGSVSTLTIQRTQQEDSAVYLCASSLYGGYTFGSGTRLTVV.